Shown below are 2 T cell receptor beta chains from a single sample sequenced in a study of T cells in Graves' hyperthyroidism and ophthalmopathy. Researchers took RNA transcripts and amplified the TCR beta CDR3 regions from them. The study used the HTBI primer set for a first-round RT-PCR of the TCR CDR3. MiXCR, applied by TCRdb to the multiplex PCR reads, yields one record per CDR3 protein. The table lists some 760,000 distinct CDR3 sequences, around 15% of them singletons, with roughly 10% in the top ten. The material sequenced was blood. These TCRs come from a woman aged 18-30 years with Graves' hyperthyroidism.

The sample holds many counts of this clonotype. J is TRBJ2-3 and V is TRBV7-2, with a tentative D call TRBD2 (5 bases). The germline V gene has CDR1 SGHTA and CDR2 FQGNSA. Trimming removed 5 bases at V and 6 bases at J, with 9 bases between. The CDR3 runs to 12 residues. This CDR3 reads CASSPPGDTQYF. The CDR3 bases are TGTGCCAGCAGCCCGCCGGGGGATACGCAGTATTTT. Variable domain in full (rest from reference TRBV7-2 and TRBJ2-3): GAGVSQSPSNKVTEKGKDVELRCDPISGHTALYWYRQSLGQGLEFLIYFQGNSAPDKSGLPSDRFSAERTGGSVSTLTIQRTQQEDSAVYLCASSPPGDTQYFGPGTRLTVL.

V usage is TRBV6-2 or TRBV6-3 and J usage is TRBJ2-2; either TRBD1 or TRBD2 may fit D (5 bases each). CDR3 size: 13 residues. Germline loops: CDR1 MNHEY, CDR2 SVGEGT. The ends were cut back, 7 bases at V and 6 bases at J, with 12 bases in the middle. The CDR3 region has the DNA TGTGCCAGCAAGAAACAGGAGGCCGGGGAGCTGTTTTTT. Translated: CASKKQEAGELFF.